This T cell receptor beta chain was profiled in a study of T cell responses to AZD1222 COVID-19 vaccine. Produced via immunoSEQ multiplex PCR; TCRdb's table is partial and in-frame only. The table includes roughly 100,000 clones, roughly 83% detected once. The CDR3 totals 14 residues. The V gene's germline CDR1 is MDHEN and CDR2 SYDVKM. V was pared by 3 bases and J by 4 bases, with 12 bases between. The TCR sequence derives from an adult in good health. Sequenced here: peripheral blood, sampled on day 0 of AZD1222 vaccination. V gene TRBV28 combines with J gene TRBJ1-2; D gene uncertain. This CDR3 reads CASSLGNRPYGYTF. Here the CDR3 DNA reads TGTGCCAGCAGTTTGGGGAACAGACCCTATGGCTACACCTTC.